The 3 T cell receptor beta chains listed next were all sequenced from one sample in a study of patients and donors after allogeneic stem cell transplantation. TCRdb re-analysed the RT-PCR reads in MiXCR, keeping a single row per CDR3 protein. The sample records some 230,000 distinct CDR3 sequences, roughly 14% being singletons. The source material was blood, either unsorted or a sorted T cell fraction (not recorded which). All receptors derive from a human donor who was either an allogeneic HSCT recipient or a stem cell or donor lymphocyte infusion donor (not recorded which). It is not recorded whose cells these are; they may come from a transplant donor.

There are a few counts of this clonotype. The chain carries TRBV6-1 and TRBJ2-2; D not certain. Germline V CDR1 and CDR2: MNHNS, SASEGT. The CDR3 extends over 16 amino acids. V lost 5 bases and J lost 7, with 20 bases in between. CDR3 sequence: CASSRNNRANGGELFF. The CDR3 DNA reads as TGTGCCAGCAGTCGCAATAACCGGGCTAATGGCGGGGAGCTGTTTTTT.

This clonotype showed up many times. The chain couples TRBV29-1 to TRBJ2-5, with TRBD2 matching 7 bases. The CDR3 runs to 15 residues. After removal of 7 bases from V and 4 bases from J, the junction contained 15 bases not matched to a gene. The germline gives CDR1 SQVTM, CDR2 ANQGSEA. For the CDR3, the DNA is TGCAGCGCAACTCGATTAAGGTGGGAGGGAGAGACCCAGTACTTC. It specifies CSATRLRWEGETQYF.

The sample holds many counts of this clonotype. The chain employs TRBV5-6 and TRBJ1-5, with a tentative D call TRBD1 (5 bases). V was cut by 2 bases and J by 3 bases, with 18 bases left in between. The CDR3 loop spans 17 amino acids. Germline V gene lookup returns CDR1 SGHDT and CDR2 YYEEEE. CDR3 sequence: CASSLYRDGGLNQPQHF. The DNA for the CDR3 is TGTGCCAGCAGCTTATACCGGGACGGAGGACTCAATCAGCCCCAGCATTTT.